The 18 T cell receptor beta chains below come from one sample, sequenced in a study of blood T cell repertoires in COVID-19. TCRdb keeps only in-frame clones here, not all; method: immunoSEQ multiplex PCR. Of roughly 35,000 clones listed, 88% are singletons. Sequenced input: peripheral blood. All receptors come from a man between 65 and 85 years old with acute or convalescent COVID-19.

The chain joins TRBV29-1 to TRBJ1-1; no clear D. CDR1 is SQVTM and CDR2 is ANQGSEA in the germline V gene. V shed 2 bases and J shed 3 bases, with 7 bases lying between them. This CDR3 region has 12 residues. The CDR3 nucleotides read TGCAGCGTTGAAACGGGTTACACTGAAGCTTTCTTT. Translated, it gives CSVETGYTEAFF.

This chain joins TRBV18 and TRBJ1-3, with TRBD1 as a possible D gene (5 bases). The CDR3 covers 15 residues. Germline-derived CDR1 and CDR2 are KGHSH and LQKENI. The germline V and J ends were trimmed by 5 bases and 4 bases, with 15 bases remaining between them. The CDR3: CASSLRGQTGNTIYF. The CDR3 DNA reads as TGTGCCAGCTCATTAAGGGGCCAGACCGGAAACACCATATATTTT.

This clone occurred once. The rearrangement joins TRBV2 to TRBJ1-1; no clear D. Per germline, CDR1 SNHLY and CDR2 FYNNEI. V lost 8 bases and J lost 4, with 17 bases in between. The length of the CDR3 is 14 residues. The DNA for the CDR3 is TGTGCCAGCCAGACCCCGGACTCGGGCACTGAAGCTTTCTTT. It is translated as CASQTPDSGTEAFF.

The chain employs TRBV2 and TRBJ1-2; D is undetermined. Germline V CDR1 and CDR2: SNHLY, FYNNEI. The CDR3 extends over 13 amino acids. V lost 6 bases to trimming and J lost 2 bases, with 10 bases between them. For the CDR3, the DNA is TGTGCCAGCAGGATGGACTTAAACTATGGCTACACCTTC. It translates to CASRMDLNYGYTF.

Details on this clone: Other DNA sequences from this sample encode an identical CDR3 as well. The rearrangement uses TRBV7-9 and TRBJ2-7; 8 bases are shared with TRBD1. Germline V gene data show CDR1 as SEHNR and CDR2 as FQNEAQ (reference sequence). The V gene end was trimmed by 5 bases and the J gene end by 1 base; junction bases not matched to a gene: 4. CDR3 length equals 14 residues. The CDR3, as DNA: TGTGCCAGCAGCCCGAGACAGGGGTCCTACGAGCAGTACTTC. It yields the protein CASSPRQGSYEQYF.

The rearrangement uses TRBV7-3 and TRBJ1-2; no clear D gene. V was clipped by 4 bases and J by 7 bases, with 13 bases between them. This CDR3 region has 13 residues. Germline V gene lookup returns CDR1 SGHTA and CDR2 FQGTGA. CDR3 protein: CASSSSLAVGYTF. CDR3 sequence (DNA): TGTGCCAGCAGCTCTTCGTTGGCAGTTGGCTACACCTTC.

The chain couples TRBV5-5 to TRBJ2-3; no definite D call. The V end was cut by 1 base, the J end by 0 bases, with 9 bases between. The CDR3 length is 15 residues. Germline loops: CDR1 SGHKS, CDR2 YYEKEE (reference sequence). CDR3 residues: CASSLISESTDTQYF. CDR3 DNA sequence: TGTGCCAGCAGCTTGATCTCAGAAAGCACAGATACGCAGTATTTT.

The chain links TRBV20-1 to TRBJ2-1, with a weak D call TRBD2 (6 bases). Germline CDR1 is DFQATT and CDR2 is SNEGSKA (reference sequence). V gave up 3 bases and J gave up 15 bases, with 15 bases separating them. The CDR3 length is 11 residues. The CDR3 coding sequence is TGCAGTGCTAGTAAGGCTAGCGCTACGTTCTTC. This codes for CSASKASATFF.

The gene calls are TRBV28 and TRBJ2-3, with D maybe TRBD1 (5 bases). The germline CDR1 and CDR2 sequences are MDHEN and SYDVKM. This CDR3 spans 13 amino acids. Trimming took 3 bases from V and 4 from J, leaving 8 bases between them. CDR3 loop: CASSFQGSDTQYF. CDR3 nucleotide sequence: TGTGCCAGCAGTTTCCAGGGCTCAGATACGCAGTATTTT.

The V gene is TRBV18, the J gene TRBJ2-2, with 9 positions matching TRBD2. The germline gives CDR1 KGHSH, CDR2 LQKENI. V trimming: 1 base; J trimming: 3 bases; junction bases outside the gene matches: 0. The CDR3 spans 15 residues. Here the CDR3 reads CASSPLAGDTGELFF. The CDR3 region has the DNA TGTGCCAGCTCACCACTAGCGGGAGACACCGGGGAGCTGTTTTTT.

The V and J genes are TRBV5-1 and TRBJ1-4, with D possibly being TRBD1 (5 bases). The CDR3 contains 15 residues. The germline CDR1 and CDR2 sequences are SGHRS and YFSETQ. Trimming removed 4 bases at V and 0 bases at J, with 10 bases between. Here the CDR3 reads CASSPTGATNEKLFF. In nucleotides, the CDR3 is TGCGCCAGCAGCCCAACGGGGGCAACTAATGAAAAACTGTTTTTT.

The rearrangement joins TRBV29-1 to TRBJ1-4; D possibly corresponds to TRBD1 (5 bases). This CDR3 comprises 15 residues. V was clipped by 4 bases and J by 8 bases, with 20 bases between them. CDR1 and CDR2 (germline): SQVTM, ANQGSEA. This chain's CDR3 is CSVAQARGFGEKLFF. The CDR3 DNA reads as TGCAGCGTTGCACAGGCTAGGGGATTTGGGGAAAAACTGTTTTTT. Together with reference TRBV29-1 and TRBJ1-4, the CDR3 gives the full variable domain: SAVISQKPSRDICQRGTSLTIQCQVDSQVTMMFWYRQQPGQSLTLIATANQGSEATYESGFVIDKFPISRPNLTFSTLTVSNMSPEDSSIYLCSVAQARGFGEKLFFGSGTQLSVL.

The chain links TRBV9 to TRBJ2-3, with 9 nucleotides matching TRBD1. After removal of 3 bases from V and 2 bases from J, the junction contained 10 bases not matched to a gene. CDR1 is SGDLS, CDR2 YYNGEE, per germline. The CDR3 is 17 residues long. CDR3 sequence reads: CASSEGQGFIVTDTQYF. The CDR3 nucleotides read TGTGCCAGCAGCGAGGGACAGGGATTTATCGTCACAGATACGCAGTATTTT.

The CDR3 DNA reads TGTGCCAGCAGCCGGGGACAGAGCTCCTACAATGAGCAGTTCTTC. Translated: CASSRGQSSYNEQFF. V usage is TRBV11-2 and J usage is TRBJ2-1; 7 bases line up with TRBD1. The CDR3 sequence is 15 residues long. V lost 5 bases and J lost 0; bases outside the gene matches: 4. The germline CDR1 and CDR2 sequences are SGHAT and FQNNGV.

This clone was recorded a few times. The rearrangement joins TRBV7-2 to TRBJ2-7; the D gene is possibly TRBD1 (6 bases). V was clipped by 5 bases and J by 5 bases, with 13 bases between them. The CDR3 runs 13 residues. Germline values: CDR1 SGHTA, CDR2 FQGNSA. CDR3 region: CASSMDRRNEQYF. The CDR3, as DNA: TGTGCCAGCAGCATGGACAGACGGAACGAGCAGTACTTC.

V is TRBV14 and J is TRBJ2-1; D possibly corresponds to TRBD1 (5 bases). The V gene's germline CDR1 is SGHDN and CDR2 FVKESK. Trimming shortened V by 2 bases and J by 3 bases, and 14 bases separated the two germline ends. CDR3 size: 16 residues. The CDR3 spells CASSQNDSPYYNEQFF. CDR3 nucleotide sequence: TGTGCCAGCAGCCAAAACGACAGCCCATACTACAATGAGCAGTTCTTC.

The chain links TRBV19 to TRBJ1-5; D perhaps matches TRBD1 (6 bases). The CDR3 has 15 amino acids. V was clipped by 6 bases and J by 6 bases, with 18 bases between them. Germline V gene sequence: CDR1 LNHDA, CDR2 SQIVND (reference sequence). CDR3 nucleotide sequence: TGTGCCAGTAGCTCACCACAGGGAGCAGGTCAGCCCCAGCATTTT. Translated: CASSSPQGAGQPQHF.

The chain combines TRBV10-3 with TRBJ2-1; 12 bases agree with TRBD2. The ends lost 4 bases at V and 9 bases at J; junction bases unmatched: 4. Germline V lookup: CDR1 ENHRY, CDR2 SYGVKD. The length of the CDR3 is 14 residues. In nucleotides, the CDR3 is TGTGCCATCAGTGGGGGACTAGCGGGTGGTGAGCAGTTCTTC. Protein sequence: CAISGGLAGGEQFF.